A selection of T cell receptor beta chains follows, all from one sample in a study of T cell repertoires in ileal Crohn's disease. Produced via immunoSEQ multiplex PCR; TCRdb's table is partial and in-frame only. This sample has 6,000 or so clones, with 85% to 90% found just once. Sequences were obtained from CD4+ T cells from ileum. All receptors come from an adult with Crohn's disease. Some clones in this sample may be carry-over from other donors' samples. The CDR3 runs from the conserved cysteine through the conserved F or W. D genes are given only for firm matches.

-	TRBV7-2	TRBJ2-2	TGTGCCAGCAGCTTAGCGGGAGGTCGGACCGGGGAGCTGTTTTTT	CASSLAGGRTGELFF
-	TRBV5-1	TRBJ2-7	TGCGCCAGCAGCTTGGGGACAAAATACGAGCAGTACTTC	CASSLGTKYEQYF
-	TRBV7-9	TRBJ2-1	TGTGCCAGCAGCTCAACAGGGTACAATGAGCAGTTCTTC	CASSSTGYNEQFF
TRBD2	TRBV11-2	TRBJ2-1	TGTGCCAGCAGCCTCCGACTAGCGGGAGGAAGCAATGAGCAGTTCTTC	CASSLRLAGGSNEQFF
TRBD2	TRBV6-1	TRBJ2-3	TGTGCCAGCAGTGAAGCTCTAGCGGGAGTATCAGATACGCAGTATTTT	CASSEALAGVSDTQYF
-	TRBV29-1	TRBJ2-2	TGCAGCGTTGCGGGGGGCGGGAGTTGGGACACCGGGGAGCTGTTTTTT	CSVAGGGSWDTGELFF
TRBD1	TRBV27	TRBJ1-3	TGTGCCAGCAGTTCGTCAGTTCAGGGGGCGAGGGGAAACACCATATATTTT	CASSSSVQGARGNTIYF
-	TRBV23-1	TRBJ2-7	TGCGTCAGGGGGGGAGACGTCCCTCACGAGCAGTACTTC	CVRGGDVPHEQYF
TRBD1	TRBV29-1	TRBJ2-1	TGCAGCTCAGGACAGGGCTGGGCGGGTGAGCAGTTCTTC	CSSGQGWAGEQFF
TRBD2	TRBV10-3	TRBJ2-1	TGTGCCATCAGTGGGCTAGCGGGAGGAAATGAGCAGTTCTTC	CAISGLAGGNEQFF
TRBD1	TRBV5-5	TRBJ1-2	TGTGCCAGCAGCCCCGGGACAGGGACCGGCTATGGCTACACCTTC	CASSPGTGTGYGYTF
TRBD1	TRBV13	TRBJ1-3	TGTGCCAGCAGCTCCATGGACAGGGCCACCTCTGGAAACACCATATATTTT	CASSSMDRATSGNTIYF